This paragraph covers one TCR beta chain sequence. The data are from a study of blood T cell repertoires in COVID-19. This CDR3 has 14 amino acids. CDR1 LNHDA and CDR2 SQIVND come from the germline V gene (reference sequence). Trimming removed 7 bases at V and 5 bases at J, with 17 bases between. Only in-frame clones appear in the TCRdb table, and some are missing; sequencing was by immunoSEQ multiplex PCR. The sample consists of about 55,000 clones, around nine tenths of them appearing once. The receptor comes from a man aged 35-49 years with acute or convalescent COVID-19. Sequencing was carried out using peripheral blood. V gene TRBV19 combines with J gene TRBJ1-1, with a tentative D call TRBD1 (5 bases). The DNA for the CDR3 is TGTGCCAGTACCCCCGGGGGGGGTCGAACTGAAGCTTTCTTT. It codes for CASTPGGGRTEAFF.